What follows are 20 T cell receptor beta chains derived from one specimen sequenced in a study of blood T cell repertoires in COVID-19. Here immunoSEQ multiplex PCR was the method, and the copy in TCRdb shows in-frame clones only, minus some. In the table there are roughly 300,000 clones, roughly 85% of which are singletons. The sequenced sample was peripheral blood. These receptors were collected from a human donor in a cohort sampled during active COVID-19.

The chain couples TRBV18 to TRBJ2-5; tentatively, D is TRBD2 (5 bases). Trimming stripped 2 bases from V and 4 bases from J, with 8 bases between. The CDR3 extends over 13 amino acids. Germline loops: CDR1 KGHSH, CDR2 LQKENI. The CDR3 coding sequence is TGTGCCAGCTCACCAACGGACTCAGAGACCCAGTACTTC. This sequence encodes CASSPTDSETQYF.

The chain couples TRBV3-1 (or the pseudogene TRBV3-2) to TRBJ2-5; 7 bases are a match to TRBD2. The CDR3 runs 15 residues. The V and J ends lost 3 bases and 2 bases, in that order; junction bases with no gene match: 6. Germline V gene lookup returns CDR1 LGHDT and CDR2 YNNKEL (reference sequence). The CDR3 region is CASSHDGTTQETQYF. The CDR3 nucleotides are TGTGCCAGCAGCCACGATGGGACTACGCAAGAGACCCAGTACTTC.

The J gene is TRBJ1-2, the V gene TRBV4-1, with 7 bases matching TRBD1. This CDR3 region has 18 residues. Germline V gene data show CDR1 as MGHRA and CDR2 as YSYEKL. V lost 1 base and J lost 2; bases outside the gene matches: 13. The CDR3 bases are TGCGCCAGCAGCCAAGGAGGGGGGACAGTCCAATCAAACTATGGCTACACCTTC. Its protein is CASSQGGGTVQSNYGYTF.

The rearrangement links TRBV7-9 to TRBJ2-1; 8 positions match TRBD2. The CDR3 has 18 amino acids. J gave up 5 bases and V 2 bases, and 14 bases lay outside the gene matches. In germline, CDR1 is SEHNR, CDR2 FQNEAQ (reference sequence). The CDR3 DNA reads TGTGCCAGCAGCTTACAGGCTTTCCGGGGGGGCTTAAACAATGAGCAGTTCTTC. Protein: CASSLQAFRGGLNNEQFF.

The chain links TRBV19 to TRBJ1-2; tentative D call: TRBD1 (5 bases). From germline, CDR1 is LNHDA and CDR2 SQIVND (reference sequence). CDR3 size: 15 residues. Deletions cut 3 bases from V and 4 bases from J, with 15 bases between. In DNA form, the CDR3 reads TGTGCCAGTAGTATCGAAGGGACTTTGACCTATGGCTACACCTTC. This encodes CASSIEGTLTYGYTF.

V is TRBV10-3 and J is TRBJ2-7; 9 nucleotides agree with TRBD1. Germline CDR1 ENHRY, CDR2 SYGVKD. The CDR3 runs to 16 residues. After removal of 4 bases from V and 0 bases from J, the junction contained 7 bases not matched to a gene. In DNA form, the CDR3 reads TGTGCCATCAGTGCGGGACAGGGCTTGAGCTCCTACGAGCAGTACTTC. Translating gives CAISAGQGLSSYEQYF.

This clone was picked up one time. The chain carries TRBV6-1 and TRBJ2-2, with D perhaps matching TRBD2 (5 bases). The V gene's germline CDR1 is MNHNS and CDR2 SASEGT. CDR3 size: 20 residues. V was trimmed by 0 bases and J by 0 bases, leaving 20 bases between them. The CDR3: CASSEADPLRTRANTGELFF. CDR3 in DNA: TGTGCCAGCAGTGAAGCGGACCCACTCCGGACTCGGGCGAACACCGGGGAGCTGTTTTTT.

V usage is TRBV6-5 and J usage is TRBJ1-1; 9 nucleotides agree with TRBD1. Trimming cost V 7 bases and J 11 bases; bases outside gene matches: 14. The germline V gene encodes CDR1 MNHEY and CDR2 SVGAGI. This CDR3 comprises 14 residues. The CDR3 bases are TGTGCCAGCAATCCAAAGGGGTTACAGGGGGCGGCTTTCTTT. Encoded protein: CASNPKGLQGAAFF.

The chain joins TRBV6-5 to TRBJ1-1, with no clear D. Germline values: CDR1 MNHEY, CDR2 SVGAGI. This CDR3 has 14 amino acids. The V gene lost 0 bases and the J gene lost 2 bases, with 7 bases spanning the gap. This chain's CDR3 is CASSYSTPNTEAFF. CDR3 nucleotide sequence: TGTGCCAGCAGTTACTCGACACCTAACACTGAAGCTTTCTTT.

This clone was observed a single time. The V call is TRBV21-1, the J call TRBJ1-1. TRBV21-1 is designated a pseudogene. The CDR3 spans 19 residues. CDR3 sequence: CASSKGRWTGAVRNTEAFF. The DNA of the CDR3 is TGTGCCAGCAGCAAAGGGAGGTGGACGGGCGCCGTTCGCAACACTGAAGCTTTCTTT.

This rearrangement joins TRBV9 to TRBJ2-7; 7 nucleotides agree with TRBD2. Germline V CDR1 and CDR2: SGDLS, YYNGEE. The CDR3 runs 15 residues. V shed 0 bases and J 4 bases; nucleotides not matched to a gene: 7. As DNA, the CDR3 is TGTGCCAGCAGCGTAGGGGAGGGGTACCTATACGAGCAGTACTTC. Translating it yields CASSVGEGYLYEQYF.

The CDR3 reads CASSLEAGNSYEQYF. DNA of the CDR3: TGTGCCAGCAGCTTAGAAGCGGGAAACTCCTACGAGCAGTACTTC. The chain couples TRBV11-2 to TRBJ2-7; 7 bases are shared with TRBD2. V shed 0 bases, J shed 0 bases, and the junction held 2 bases outside the gene matches. The germline V gene encodes CDR1 SGHAT and CDR2 FQNNGV. This CDR3 has 15 amino acids. Complete variable domain (other parts from reference TRBV11-2 and TRBJ2-7): EAGVAQSPRYKIIEKRQSVAFWCNPISGHATLYWYQQILGQGPKLLIQFQNNGVVDDSQLPKDRFSAERLKGVDSTLKIQPAKLEDSAVYLCASSLEAGNSYEQYFGPGTRLTVT.

The chain couples TRBV10-1 to TRBJ1-5; D is perhaps TRBD1 (6 bases). The V and J ends lost 0 bases and 6 bases respectively, with 6 bases between them. There are 13 residues in the CDR3. CDR1 WNHNN and CDR2 SYGVQD come from the germline V gene (reference sequence). DNA for the CDR3: TGCGCCAGCAGTGAGTCAGGGGGTCAGCCCCAGCATTTT. Protein product: CASSESGGQPQHF.

V gene TRBV4-1 combines with J gene TRBJ1-5; maybe TRBD1 (6 bases). CDR3 length: 15 amino acids. V lost 2 bases and J lost 4, with 12 bases in between. CDR1 MGHRA and CDR2 YSYEKL come from the germline V gene. CDR3 sequence reads: CASSQTGTVNQPQHF. The CDR3, as DNA: TGCGCCAGCAGCCAAACAGGGACGGTGAATCAGCCCCAGCATTTT.

CDR3 nucleotide sequence: TGTGCCAGCAGCTTAGTGTCGGACACTGAAGCTTTCTTT. Encoded protein: CASSLVSDTEAFF. The rearrangement uses TRBV11-2 and TRBJ1-1, with D unresolved. The germline CDR1 and CDR2 sequences are SGHAT and FQNNGV. The CDR3 sequence is 13 residues long. The V end lost 1 base, the J end lost 3 bases, and 6 bases lay between the germline ends.

The chain has TRBV30 and TRBJ1-4; a weak D match, TRBD1 (5 bases). Trimming left V 8 bases short and J 0 bases short, with 16 bases between. CDR3 length: 15 amino acids. In germline, CDR1 is GTSNPN, CDR2 SVGIG (reference sequence). CDR3 nucleotide sequence: TGTGCCCTTATCGGGGGGACGGCAACTAATGAAAAACTGTTTTTT. It codes for CALIGGTATNEKLFF.

This clone has a handful of counts. J is TRBJ1-6 and V is TRBV6-5; D possibly corresponds to TRBD1 (5 bases). Germline V gene data show CDR1 as MNHEY and CDR2 as SVGAGI. V lost 8 bases and J 0 bases, leaving 11 bases between the germline ends. The CDR3 consists of 15 residues. The CDR3 is CASWGGSSYNSPLHF. Written as DNA, the CDR3 is TGTGCCAGCTGGGGCGGCAGCTCCTATAATTCACCCCTCCACTTT.

The rearrangement links TRBV5-1 to TRBJ2-3; TRBD2 aligns across 9 bases. The CDR3 extends over 16 amino acids. The germline gives CDR1 SGHRS, CDR2 YFSETQ. Trimming took 5 bases from V and 4 from J; bases not matched to a gene: 11. The CDR3 DNA reads as TGCGCCAGCAGTTACGACGCGGGGGGGCGAGCAGATACGCAGTATTTT. Protein: CASSYDAGGRADTQYF.

The chain uses TRBV7-9 and TRBJ2-7, with 9 bases aligning to TRBD2. V lost 4 bases, J lost 5 bases, and 6 bases stayed unmatched. The CDR3 is 14 amino acids. The germline V gene encodes CDR1 SEHNR and CDR2 FQNEAQ (reference sequence). This CDR3 reads CASSSRGGEDEQYF. DNA of the CDR3: TGTGCCAGCAGCTCGCGGGGGGGCGAGGACGAGCAGTACTTC. Supplemented by reference TRBV7-9 and TRBJ2-7, the full variable domain reads DTGVSQNPRHKITKRGQNVTFRCDPISEHNRLYWYRQTLGQGPEFLTYFQNEAQLEKSRLLSDRFSAERPKGSFSTLEIQRTEQGDSAMYLCASSSRGGEDEQYFGPGTRLTVT.

This rearrangement joins TRBV2 to TRBJ2-3; TRBD2 matches 9 bases. The CDR3 contains 17 residues. J was trimmed by 4 bases and V by 5 bases; bases with no gene match: 13. Germline lookup yields CDR1 SNHLY and CDR2 FYNNEI. The CDR3: CASSQRGRGGLADTQYF. Written as DNA, the CDR3 is TGTGCCAGCAGTCAAAGGGGGCGGGGGGGCCTCGCAGATACGCAGTATTTT.